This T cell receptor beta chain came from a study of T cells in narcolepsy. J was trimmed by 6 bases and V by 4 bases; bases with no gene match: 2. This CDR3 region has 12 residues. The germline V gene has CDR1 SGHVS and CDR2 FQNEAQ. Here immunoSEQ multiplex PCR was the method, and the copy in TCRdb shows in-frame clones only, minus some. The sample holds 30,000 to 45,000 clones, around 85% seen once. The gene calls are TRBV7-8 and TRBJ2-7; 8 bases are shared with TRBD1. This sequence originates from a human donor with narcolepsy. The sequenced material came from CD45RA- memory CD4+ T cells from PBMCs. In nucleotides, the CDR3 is TGTGCCAGCAGCTCCAGGGGGCGCGAGCAGTACTTC. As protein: CASSSRGREQYF.